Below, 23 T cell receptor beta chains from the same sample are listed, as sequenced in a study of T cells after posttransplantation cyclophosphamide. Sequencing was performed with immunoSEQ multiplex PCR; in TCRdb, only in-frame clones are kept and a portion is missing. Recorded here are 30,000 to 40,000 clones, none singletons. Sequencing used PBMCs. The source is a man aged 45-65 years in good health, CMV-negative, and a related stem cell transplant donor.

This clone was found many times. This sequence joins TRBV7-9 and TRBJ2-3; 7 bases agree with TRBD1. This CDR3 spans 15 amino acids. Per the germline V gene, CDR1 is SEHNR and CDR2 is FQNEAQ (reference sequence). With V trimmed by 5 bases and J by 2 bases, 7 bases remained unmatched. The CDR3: CASSTTGAYTDTQYF. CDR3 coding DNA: TGTGCCAGCAGCACCACAGGGGCGTACACAGATACGCAGTATTTT.

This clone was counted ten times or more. The CDR3 sequence: CASSQAIVQGRRNYGYTF. DNA of the CDR3: TGCGCCAGCAGCCAGGCGATAGTACAGGGGCGACGTAACTATGGCTACACCTTC. The chain uses TRBV4-3 and TRBJ1-2, with 7 bases aligning to TRBD1. J lost 1 base, V lost 3 bases, and 14 bases had no gene match. CDR1 is LGHNA and CDR2 is YSLEER in the germline V gene. The CDR3 runs 18 residues.

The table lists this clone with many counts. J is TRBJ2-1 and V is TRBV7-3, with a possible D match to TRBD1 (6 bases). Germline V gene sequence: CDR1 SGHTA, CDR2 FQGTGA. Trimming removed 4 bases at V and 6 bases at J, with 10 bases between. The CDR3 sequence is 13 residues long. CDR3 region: CASSSKTGNEQFF. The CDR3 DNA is TGTGCCAGCAGCTCCAAGACAGGCAATGAGCAGTTCTTC.

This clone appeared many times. The CDR3 nucleotides read TGTGCCAGCTCACCGCTACAGGGGAATCAGCCCCAGCATTTT. Amino acid sequence: CASSPLQGNQPQHF. The chain has TRBV18 and TRBJ1-5; 7 bases align to TRBD1. V gave up 3 bases and J gave up 4 bases; unmatched junction bases: 3. Germline CDR1 KGHSH, CDR2 LQKENI. This CDR3 spans 14 amino acids.

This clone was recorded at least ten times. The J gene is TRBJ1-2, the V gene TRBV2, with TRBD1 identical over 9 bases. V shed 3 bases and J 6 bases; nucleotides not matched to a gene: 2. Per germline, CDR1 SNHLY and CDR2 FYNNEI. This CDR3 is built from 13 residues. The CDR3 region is CASSERDRDGYTF. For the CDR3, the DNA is TGTGCCAGCAGTGAGAGGGACAGGGATGGCTACACCTTC.

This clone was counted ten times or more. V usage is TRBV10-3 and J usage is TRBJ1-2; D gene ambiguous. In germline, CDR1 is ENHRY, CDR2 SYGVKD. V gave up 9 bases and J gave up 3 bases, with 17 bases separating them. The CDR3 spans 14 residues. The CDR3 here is CAISAGSKYYGYTF. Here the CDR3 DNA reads TGTGCCATATCCGCCGGTTCTAAATACTATGGCTACACCTTC.

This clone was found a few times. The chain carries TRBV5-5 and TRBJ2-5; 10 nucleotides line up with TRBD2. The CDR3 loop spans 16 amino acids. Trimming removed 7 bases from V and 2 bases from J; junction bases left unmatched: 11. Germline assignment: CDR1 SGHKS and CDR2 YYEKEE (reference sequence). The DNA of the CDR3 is TGTGCCAGCGGAGGTTTAGCGGGAGGCCTACAAGAGACCCAGTACTTC. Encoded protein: CASGGLAGGLQETQYF.

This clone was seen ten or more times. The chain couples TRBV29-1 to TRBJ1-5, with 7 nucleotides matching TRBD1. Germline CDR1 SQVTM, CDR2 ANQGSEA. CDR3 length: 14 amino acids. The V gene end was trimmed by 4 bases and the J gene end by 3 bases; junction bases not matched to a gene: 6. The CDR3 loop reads CSVGTGQNNQPQHF. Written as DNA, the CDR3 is TGCAGCGTTGGGACAGGCCAAAACAATCAGCCCCAGCATTTT.

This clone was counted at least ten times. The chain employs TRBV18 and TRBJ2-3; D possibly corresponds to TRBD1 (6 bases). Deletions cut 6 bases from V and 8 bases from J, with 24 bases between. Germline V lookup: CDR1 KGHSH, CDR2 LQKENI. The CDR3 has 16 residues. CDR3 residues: CASSPQGSRGVATQYF. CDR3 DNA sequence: TGTGCCAGCTCCCCTCAGGGGTCCAGGGGCGTTGCTACGCAGTATTTT.

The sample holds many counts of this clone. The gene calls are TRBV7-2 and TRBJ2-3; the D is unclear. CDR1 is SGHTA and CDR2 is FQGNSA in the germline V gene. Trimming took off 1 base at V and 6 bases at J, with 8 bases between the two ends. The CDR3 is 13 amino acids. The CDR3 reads CASSLGVGDTQYF. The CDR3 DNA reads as TGTGCCAGCAGCTTAGGTGTCGGGGATACGCAGTATTTT.

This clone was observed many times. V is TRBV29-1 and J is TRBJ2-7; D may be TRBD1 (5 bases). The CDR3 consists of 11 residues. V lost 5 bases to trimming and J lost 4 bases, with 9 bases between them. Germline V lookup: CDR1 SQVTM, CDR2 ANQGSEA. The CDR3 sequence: CSVYRQYEQYF. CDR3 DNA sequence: TGCAGCGTTTACAGACAGTACGAGCAGTACTTC.

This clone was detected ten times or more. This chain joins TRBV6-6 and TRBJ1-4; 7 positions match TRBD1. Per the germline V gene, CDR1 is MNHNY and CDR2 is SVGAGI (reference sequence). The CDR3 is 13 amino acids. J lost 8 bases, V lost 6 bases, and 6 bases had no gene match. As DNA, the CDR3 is TGTGCCAGCAGCAGGGACAGTAGAGAAAAACTGTTTTTT. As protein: CASSRDSREKLFF.

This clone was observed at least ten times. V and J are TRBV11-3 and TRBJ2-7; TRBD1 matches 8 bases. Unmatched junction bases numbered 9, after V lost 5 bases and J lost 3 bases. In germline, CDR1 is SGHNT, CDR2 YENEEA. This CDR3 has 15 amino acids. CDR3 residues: CASSNGQGAGYEQYF. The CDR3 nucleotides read TGTGCCAGCAGCAACGGACAGGGAGCGGGCTACGAGCAGTACTTC.

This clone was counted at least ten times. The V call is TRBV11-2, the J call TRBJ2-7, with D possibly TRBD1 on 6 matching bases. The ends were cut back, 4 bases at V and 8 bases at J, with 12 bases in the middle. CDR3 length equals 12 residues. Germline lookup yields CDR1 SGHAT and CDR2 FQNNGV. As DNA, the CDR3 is TGTGCCAGCAGCTCAATGGACAGTAAGCAGTACTTC. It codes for CASSSMDSKQYF.

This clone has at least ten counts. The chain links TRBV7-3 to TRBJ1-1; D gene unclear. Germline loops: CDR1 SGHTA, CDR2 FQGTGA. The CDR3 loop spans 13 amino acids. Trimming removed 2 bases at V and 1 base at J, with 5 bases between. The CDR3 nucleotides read TGTGCCAGCAGCTTACAACAGAACACTGAAGCTTTCTTT. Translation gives CASSLQQNTEAFF.

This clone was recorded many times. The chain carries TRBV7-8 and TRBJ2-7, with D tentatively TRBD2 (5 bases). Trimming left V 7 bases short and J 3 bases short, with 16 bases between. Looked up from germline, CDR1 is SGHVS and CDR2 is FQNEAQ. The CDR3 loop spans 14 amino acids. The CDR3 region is CASTQGPRVYEQYF. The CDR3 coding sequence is TGTGCCAGCACCCAAGGGCCGCGGGTCTACGAGCAGTACTTC.

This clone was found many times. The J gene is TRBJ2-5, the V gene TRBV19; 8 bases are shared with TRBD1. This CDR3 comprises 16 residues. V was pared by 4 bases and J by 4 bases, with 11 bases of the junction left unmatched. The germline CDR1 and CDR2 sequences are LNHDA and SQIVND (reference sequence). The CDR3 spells CASSTPGRGLVETQYF. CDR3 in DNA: TGTGCCAGTAGTACTCCAGGCAGGGGGCTTGTAGAGACCCAGTACTTC. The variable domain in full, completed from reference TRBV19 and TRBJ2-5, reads DGGITQSPKYLFRKEGQNVTLSCEQNLNHDAMYWYRQDPGQGLRLIYYSQIVNDFQKGDIAEGYSVSREKKESFPLTVTSAQKNPTAFYLCASSTPGRGLVETQYFGPGTRLLVL.

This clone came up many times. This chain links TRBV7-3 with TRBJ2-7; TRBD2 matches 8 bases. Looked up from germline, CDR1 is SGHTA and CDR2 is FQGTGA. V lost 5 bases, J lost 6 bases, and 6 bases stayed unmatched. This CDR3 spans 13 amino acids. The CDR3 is CASSPGGVGEQYF. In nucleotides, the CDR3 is TGTGCCAGCAGCCCCGGGGGGGTCGGCGAGCAGTACTTC. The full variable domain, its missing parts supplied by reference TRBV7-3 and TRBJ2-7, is GAGVSQTPSNKVTEKGKYVELRCDPISGHTALYWYRQSLGQGPEFLIYFQGTGAADDSGLPNDRFFAVRPEGSVSTLKIQRTERGDSAVYLCASSPGGVGEQYFGPGTRLTVT.

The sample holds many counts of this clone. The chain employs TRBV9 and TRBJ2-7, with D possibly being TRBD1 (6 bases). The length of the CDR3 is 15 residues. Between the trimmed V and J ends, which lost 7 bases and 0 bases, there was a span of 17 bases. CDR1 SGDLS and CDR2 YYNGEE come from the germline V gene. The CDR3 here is CASRRRRGVSYEQYF. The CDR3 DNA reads TGTGCCAGCCGACGCCGCAGGGGCGTCTCCTACGAGCAGTACTTC.

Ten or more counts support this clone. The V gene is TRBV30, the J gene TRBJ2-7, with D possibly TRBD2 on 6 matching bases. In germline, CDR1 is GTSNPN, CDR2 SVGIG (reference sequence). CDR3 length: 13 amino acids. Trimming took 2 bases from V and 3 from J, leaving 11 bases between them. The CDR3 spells CAWSPGLLYEQYF. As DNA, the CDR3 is TGTGCCTGGAGTCCGGGACTCCTCTACGAGCAGTACTTC. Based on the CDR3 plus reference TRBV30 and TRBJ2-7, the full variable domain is SQTIHQWPATLVQPVGSPLSLECTVEGTSNPNLYWYRQAAGRGLQLLFYSVGIGQISSEVPQNLSASRPQDRQFILSSKKLLLSDSGFYLCAWSPGLLYEQYFGPGTRLTVT.

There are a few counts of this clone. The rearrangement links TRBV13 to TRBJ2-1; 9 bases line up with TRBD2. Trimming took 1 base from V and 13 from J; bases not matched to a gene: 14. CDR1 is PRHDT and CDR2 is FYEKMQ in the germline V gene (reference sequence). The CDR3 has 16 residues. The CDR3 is CASSLDGGRAPQPQFF. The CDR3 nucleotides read TGTGCCAGCAGCTTAGATGGCGGGAGGGCCCCGCAACCCCAGTTCTTC.

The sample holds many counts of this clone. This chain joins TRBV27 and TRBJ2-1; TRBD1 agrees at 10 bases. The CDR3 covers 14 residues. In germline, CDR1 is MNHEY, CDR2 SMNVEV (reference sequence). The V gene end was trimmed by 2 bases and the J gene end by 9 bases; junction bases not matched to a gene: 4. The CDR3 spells CASSLVGQGGEQFF. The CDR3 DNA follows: TGTGCCAGCAGTTTAGTTGGACAGGGGGGTGAGCAGTTCTTC.

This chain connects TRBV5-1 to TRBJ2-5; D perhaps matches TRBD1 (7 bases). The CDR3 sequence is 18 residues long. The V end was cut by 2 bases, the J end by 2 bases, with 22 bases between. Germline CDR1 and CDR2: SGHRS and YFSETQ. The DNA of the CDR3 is TGCGCCAGCAGCTTCCTCACGGGGGCAGGGGGGCAACAAGAGACCCAGTACTTC. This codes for CASSFLTGAGGQQETQYF.